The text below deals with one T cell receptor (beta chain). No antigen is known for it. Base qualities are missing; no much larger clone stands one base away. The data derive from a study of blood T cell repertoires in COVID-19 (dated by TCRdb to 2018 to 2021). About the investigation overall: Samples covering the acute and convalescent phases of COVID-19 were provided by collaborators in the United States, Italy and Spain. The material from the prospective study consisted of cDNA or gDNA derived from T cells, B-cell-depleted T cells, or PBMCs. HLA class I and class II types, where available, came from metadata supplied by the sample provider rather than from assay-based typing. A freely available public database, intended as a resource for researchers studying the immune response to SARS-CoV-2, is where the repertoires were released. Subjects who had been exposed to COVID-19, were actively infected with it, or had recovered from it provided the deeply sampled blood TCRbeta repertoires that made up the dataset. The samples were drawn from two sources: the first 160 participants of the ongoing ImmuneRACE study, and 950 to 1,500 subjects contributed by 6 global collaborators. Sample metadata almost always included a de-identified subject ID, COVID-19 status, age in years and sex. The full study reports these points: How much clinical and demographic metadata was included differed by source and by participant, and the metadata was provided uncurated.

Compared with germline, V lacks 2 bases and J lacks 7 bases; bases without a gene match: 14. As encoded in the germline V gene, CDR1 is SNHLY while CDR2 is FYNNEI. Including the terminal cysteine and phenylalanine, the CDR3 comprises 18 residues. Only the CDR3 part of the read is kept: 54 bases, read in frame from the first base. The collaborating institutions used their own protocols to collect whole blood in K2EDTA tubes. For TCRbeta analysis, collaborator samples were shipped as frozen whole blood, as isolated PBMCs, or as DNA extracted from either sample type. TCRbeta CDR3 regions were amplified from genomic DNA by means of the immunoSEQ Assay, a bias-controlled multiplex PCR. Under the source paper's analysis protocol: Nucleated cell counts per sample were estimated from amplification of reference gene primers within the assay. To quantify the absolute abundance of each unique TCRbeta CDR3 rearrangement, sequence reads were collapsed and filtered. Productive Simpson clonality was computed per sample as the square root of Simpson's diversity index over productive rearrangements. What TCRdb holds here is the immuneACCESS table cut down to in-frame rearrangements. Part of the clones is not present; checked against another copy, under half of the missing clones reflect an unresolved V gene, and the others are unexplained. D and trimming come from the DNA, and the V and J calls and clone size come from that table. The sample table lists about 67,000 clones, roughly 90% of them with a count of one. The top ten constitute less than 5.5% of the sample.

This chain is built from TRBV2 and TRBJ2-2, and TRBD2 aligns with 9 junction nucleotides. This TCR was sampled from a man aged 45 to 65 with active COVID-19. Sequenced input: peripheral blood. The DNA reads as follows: TGTGCCAGCAGTGAACCGCGAGCGGGGGGTCCCCACGGCGGGGAGCTGTTTTTT. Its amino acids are CASSEPRAGGPHGGELFF.